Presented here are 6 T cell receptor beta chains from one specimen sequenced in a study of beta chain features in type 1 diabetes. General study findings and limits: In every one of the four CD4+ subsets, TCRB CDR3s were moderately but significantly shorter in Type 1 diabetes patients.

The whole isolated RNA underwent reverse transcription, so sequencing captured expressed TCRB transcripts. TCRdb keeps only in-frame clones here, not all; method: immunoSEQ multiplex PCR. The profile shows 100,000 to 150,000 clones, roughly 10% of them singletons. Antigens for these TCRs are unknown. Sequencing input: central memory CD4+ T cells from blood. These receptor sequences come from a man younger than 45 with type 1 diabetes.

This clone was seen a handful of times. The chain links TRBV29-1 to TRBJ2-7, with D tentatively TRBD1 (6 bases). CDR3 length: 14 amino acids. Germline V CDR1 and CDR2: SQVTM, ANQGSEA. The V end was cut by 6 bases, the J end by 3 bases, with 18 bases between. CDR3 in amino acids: CSVVGGETSYEQYF. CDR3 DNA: TGCAGCGTGGTTGGGGGCGAGACAAGCTACGAGCAGTACTTC.

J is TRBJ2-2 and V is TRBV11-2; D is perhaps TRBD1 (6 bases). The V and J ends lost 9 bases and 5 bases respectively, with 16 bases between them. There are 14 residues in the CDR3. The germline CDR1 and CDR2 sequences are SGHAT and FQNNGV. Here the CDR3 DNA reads TGTGCCAGTGAAACGGGACAAGCGACCGGGGAGCTGTTTTTT. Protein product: CASETGQATGELFF.

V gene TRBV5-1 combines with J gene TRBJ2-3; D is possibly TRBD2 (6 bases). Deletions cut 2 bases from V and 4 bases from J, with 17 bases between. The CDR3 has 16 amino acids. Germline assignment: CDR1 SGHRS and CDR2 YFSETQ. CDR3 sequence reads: CASSLYGAEGPDTQYF. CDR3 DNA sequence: TGCGCCAGCAGCTTATACGGGGCGGAGGGTCCAGATACGCAGTATTTT.

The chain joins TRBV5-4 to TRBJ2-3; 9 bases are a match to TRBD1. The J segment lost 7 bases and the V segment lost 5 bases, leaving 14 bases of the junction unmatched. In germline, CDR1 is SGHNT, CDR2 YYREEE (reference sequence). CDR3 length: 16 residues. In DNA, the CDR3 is TGTGCCAGCAGTTTACAGGGGGCGGGATCCGGGTATACGCAGTATTTT. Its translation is CASSLQGAGSGYTQYF.

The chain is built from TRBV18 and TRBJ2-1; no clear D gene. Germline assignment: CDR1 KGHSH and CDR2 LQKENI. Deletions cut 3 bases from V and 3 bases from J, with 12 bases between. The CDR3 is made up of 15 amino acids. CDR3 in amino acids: CASSPEVLNYNEQFF. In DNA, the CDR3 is TGTGCCAGCTCACCCGAGGTCCTGAACTACAATGAGCAGTTCTTC.

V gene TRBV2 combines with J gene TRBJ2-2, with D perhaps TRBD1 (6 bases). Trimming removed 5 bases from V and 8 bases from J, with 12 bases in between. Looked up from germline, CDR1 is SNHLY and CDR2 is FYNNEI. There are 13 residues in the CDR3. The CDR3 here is CASSPQGVGELFF. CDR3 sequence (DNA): TGTGCCAGCAGTCCACAGGGTGTGGGGGAGCTGTTTTTT.